One sample yielded the 20 T cell receptor beta chains listed below, sequenced in a study of Ad26.COV2.S vaccination and SARS-CoV-2 variants (dated by TCRdb to the early 2020s). This sample's treatment or condition label indicates: 15 to 20 received Ad26.COV2.S at low or high dose, single or two shots; about 5 received placebo; per-sample allocation not given. For vaccine and placebo recipients, repertoires were sequenced using samples collected on day 63 after the first injection. The protocol used for the library was the immunoSEQ multiplex PCR assay. TCRdb retrieved this table from immuneACCESS and kept in-frame rearrangements only. Not all clones are present; in checked studies, unresolved V genes account for under half, and no reason is known for the remainder. This sample is represented by 380,000 or so clones; around 88% of them were singletons. Of the sample, over 8.5% falls within the top ten clones.

The specimen comprised peripheral blood, sampled in a trial of Ad26.COV2.S vaccine versus placebo. The source is a person between 18 and 60 years old who received the Ad26.COV2.S COVID-19 vaccine or a placebo.

The chain carries TRBV9 and TRBJ2-5; no clear D. Trimming took 0 bases from V and 5 from J, leaving 11 bases between them. Germline-derived CDR1 and CDR2 are SGDLS and YYNGEE. The CDR3 totals 14 residues. The CDR3 protein is CASSVVGSGETQYF. The CDR3 nucleotides read TGTGCCAGCAGCGTAGTCGGTAGTGGCGAGACCCAGTACTTC.

The chain employs TRBV4-3 and TRBJ1-2; 7 nucleotides agree with TRBD1. CDR1 LGHNA and CDR2 YSLEER come from the germline V gene. The V and J ends lost 3 bases and 4 bases, in that order; junction bases with no gene match: 8. CDR3 size: 15 residues. This chain's CDR3 is CASSQRRDSAYGYTF. For the CDR3, the DNA is TGCGCCAGCAGCCAGCGCCGGGACAGCGCCTATGGCTACACCTTC.

The chain carries TRBV28 and TRBJ1-6; tentatively, D is TRBD1 (6 bases). Germline V gene data show CDR1 as MDHEN and CDR2 as SYDVKM. Trimming cost V 8 bases and J 6 bases, with 14 bases left between them. CDR3 length: 14 amino acids. The CDR3 is CASRNRVSNSPLHF. The DNA for the CDR3 is TGTGCCAGCCGTAACAGGGTTTCTAATTCACCCCTCCACTTT. Drawing the rest from reference TRBV28 and TRBJ1-6, the complete variable domain is DVKVTQSSRYLVKRTGEKVFLECVQDMDHENMFWYRQDPGLGLRLIYFSYDVKMKEKGDIPEGYSVSREKKERFSLILESASTNQTSMYLCASRNRVSNSPLHFGNGTRLTVT.

The chain joins TRBV5-1 to TRBJ2-7; 7 bases line up with TRBD1. CDR1 and CDR2 (germline): SGHRS, YFSETQ. The CDR3 runs to 15 residues. Trimming took 4 bases from V and 2 from J; bases not matched to a gene: 9. The CDR3 DNA is TGCGCCAGCAGCCCAATCGACAGGGCCCCCTACGAGCAGTACTTC. Its protein product is CASSPIDRAPYEQYF.

This clone has only one observation. The chain recombines TRBV7-8 with TRBJ1-5; a possible D gene is TRBD1 (5 bases). From germline, CDR1 is SGHVS and CDR2 FQNEAQ. Trimming took off 2 bases at V and 2 bases at J, with 13 bases between the two ends. This CDR3 is built from 16 residues. For the CDR3, the DNA is TGTGCCAGCAGCTTACAGCGGGACGGCCGCAATCAGCCCCAGCATTTT. This translates into CASSLQRDGRNQPQHF.

CDR3 region: CASSQARDTYGYTF. The DNA for the CDR3 is TGCGCCAGCAGCCAAGCCCGGGACACCTATGGCTACACCTTC. The genes are TRBV4-3 and TRBJ1-2; TRBD1 is a possible D gene (6 bases). The ends were cut back, 1 base at V and 4 bases at J, with 10 bases in the middle. Germline assignment: CDR1 LGHNA and CDR2 YSLEER. The CDR3 is made up of 14 amino acids.

Details on this clone: The sample carries other DNA sequences with the same CDR3. V usage is TRBV2 and J usage is TRBJ1-5, with 8 nucleotides matching TRBD1. The CDR3 length is 12 residues. Germline V gene sequence: CDR1 SNHLY, CDR2 FYNNEI. J lost 6 bases, V lost 6 bases, and 1 base had no gene match. CDR3 loop: CASRTGVQPQHF. CDR3 bases: TGTGCCAGCAGGACAGGGGTTCAGCCCCAGCATTTT. Together with reference TRBV2 and TRBJ1-5, the CDR3 gives the full variable domain: EPEVTQTPSHQVTQMGQEVILRCVPISNHLYFYWYRQILGQKVEFLVSFYNNEISEKSEIFDDQFSVERPDGSNFTLKIRSTKLEDSAMYFCASRTGVQPQHFGDGTRLSIL.

The rearrangement links TRBV27 to TRBJ1-1; D gene unclear. V lost 2 bases to trimming and J lost 0 bases, with 7 bases between them. CDR1 and CDR2 from the germline V gene are MNHEY and SMNVEV (reference sequence). The CDR3 is 14 amino acids. CDR3 region: CASSLNRMNTEAFF. In DNA, the CDR3 is TGTGCCAGCAGTTTAAACAGAATGAACACTGAAGCTTTCTTT.

V and J are TRBV4-3 and TRBJ2-2, with 8 bases identical to TRBD2. Germline CDR1 reads LGHNA; CDR2 reads YSLEER. J was trimmed by 0 bases and V by 3 bases; bases with no gene match: 0. This CDR3 has 15 amino acids. As DNA, the CDR3 is TGCGCCAGCAGCCAGGGACTAGCGAACACCGGGGAGCTGTTTTTT. Encoded protein: CASSQGLANTGELFF.

The V gene is TRBV6-5, the J gene TRBJ1-1; TRBD1 might be the D (6 bases). The CDR3 runs 14 residues. Germline values: CDR1 MNHEY, CDR2 SVGAGI. Trimming removed 10 bases from V and 3 bases from J, with 18 bases in between. The CDR3 spells CATKVSGADTEAFF. The CDR3, as DNA: TGTGCCACCAAGGTGTCGGGGGCGGACACTGAAGCTTTCTTT.

CDR3 in amino acids: CASSLIGDEQYF. The CDR3 DNA reads TGTGCCAGCAGTTTAATAGGGGACGAGCAGTACTTC. The chain couples TRBV27 to TRBJ2-7, with D possibly being TRBD1 (5 bases). V lost 2 bases to trimming and J lost 5 bases, with 7 bases between them. The CDR3 length is 12 residues. Germline-derived CDR1 and CDR2 are MNHEY and SMNVEV (reference sequence).

This clone appeared a single time. The DNA for the CDR3 is TGTGCCAGCAGCTTACCTTTAGCGGGAGGTCAGGAGACCCAGTACTTC. This encodes CASSLPLAGGQETQYF. V is TRBV11-2 and J is TRBJ2-5; 10 nucleotides agree with TRBD2. The V gene end was trimmed by 2 bases and the J gene end by 5 bases; junction bases not matched to a gene: 8. CDR3 size: 16 residues. CDR1 is SGHAT and CDR2 is FQNNGV in the germline V gene.

The chain is built from TRBV7-9 and TRBJ2-3; 10 bases are a match to TRBD2. The CDR3 runs to 16 residues. Germline trimming cut 1 base from V and 6 bases from J; bases unmatched to any gene: 7. Germline V CDR1 and CDR2: SEHNR, FQNEAQ (reference sequence). CDR3 nucleotides: TGTGCCAGCAGCTTAGGAAGCGGGGGGGCGTCGGATACGCAGTATTTT. This gives the protein CASSLGSGGASDTQYF.

This clone has a single count. The rearrangement links TRBV28 to TRBJ2-7; 11 nucleotides match TRBD1. Germline trimming cut 2 bases from V and 4 bases from J; bases unmatched to any gene: 16. Looked up from germline, CDR1 is MDHEN and CDR2 is SYDVKM. The CDR3 totals 19 residues. The CDR3 region has the DNA TGTGCCAGCAGTTTAAGCGGGACAGGGGGGCTTAGGGATAGGTACGAGCAGTACTTC. This translates into CASSLSGTGGLRDRYEQYF. Full variable domain (remainder filled in from reference TRBV28 and TRBJ2-7): DVKVTQSSRYLVKRTGEKVFLECVQDMDHENMFWYRQDPGLGLRLIYFSYDVKMKEKGDIPEGYSVSREKKERFSLILESASTNQTSMYLCASSLSGTGGLRDRYEQYFGPGTRLTVT.

The rearrangement joins TRBV6-6 to TRBJ1-2; 9 bases fit TRBD1. Germline trimming cut 5 bases from V and 4 bases from J; bases unmatched to any gene: 11. This CDR3 region has 16 residues. Germline V lookup: CDR1 MNHNY, CDR2 SVGAGI (reference sequence). CDR3 loop: CASSGTGTGYGYGYTF. In DNA, the CDR3 is TGTGCCAGCAGTGGCACCGGGACAGGGTACGGCTATGGCTACACCTTC.

Only one count was recorded for this clone. CDR3 region: CASSPQGTVSTDTQYF. The DNA for the CDR3 is TGTGCCAGCAGCCCTCAGGGGACAGTTAGCACAGATACGCAGTATTTT. The chain uses TRBV7-9 and TRBJ2-3; 7 nucleotides agree with TRBD1. Germline lookup yields CDR1 SEHNR and CDR2 FQNEAQ (reference sequence). Germline trimming cut 5 bases from V and 0 bases from J; bases unmatched to any gene: 8. The CDR3 totals 16 residues.

This chain connects TRBV6-2 or TRBV6-3 to TRBJ2-7; no clear D. The V gene lost 4 bases and the J gene lost 3 bases, with 13 bases spanning the gap. Germline assignment: CDR1 MNHEY and CDR2 SVGEGT. This CDR3 is 14 amino acids long. DNA for the CDR3: TGTGCCAGCAGTTCTTTAACTGAATTCTACGAGCAGTACTTC. It encodes CASSSLTEFYEQYF.

The sample holds a few counts of this clone. V and J are TRBV19 and TRBJ2-3; the D gene is possibly TRBD2 (6 bases). This CDR3 is built from 15 residues. CDR1 is LNHDA, CDR2 SQIVND, per germline (reference sequence). Deletions cut 0 bases from V and 9 bases from J, with 16 bases between. Here the CDR3 reads CASSIDSGPASTQYF. The CDR3, as DNA: TGTGCCAGTAGTATAGATAGCGGCCCCGCGAGCACGCAGTATTTT. Looking up the rest from reference TRBV19 and TRBJ2-3 gives the full variable domain: DGGITQSPKYLFRKEGQNVTLSCEQNLNHDAMYWYRQDPGQGLRLIYYSQIVNDFQKGDIAEGYSVSREKKESFPLTVTSAQKNPTAFYLCASSIDSGPASTQYFGPGTRLTVL.

J is TRBJ1-5 and V is TRBV27; D gene unclear. Between the trimmed V and J ends, which lost 2 bases and 7 bases, there was a span of 12 bases. The CDR3 is made up of 14 amino acids. CDR1 MNHEY and CDR2 SMNVEV come from the germline V gene (reference sequence). DNA for the CDR3: TGTGCCAGCAGTTTAACGGCAGGTACCCAGCCCCAGCATTTT. Translating it yields CASSLTAGTQPQHF.

This clone was found a few times. The same CDR3 is also encoded by other DNA sequences in this sample. V is TRBV7-2 and J is TRBJ2-7; tentative D call: TRBD2 (6 bases). The CDR3 is 13 amino acids. V was clipped by 0 bases and J by 4 bases, with 7 bases between them. Germline loops: CDR1 SGHTA, CDR2 FQGNSA. The CDR3 loop is CASSLAGGYEQYF. CDR3 nucleotide sequence: TGTGCCAGCAGCTTAGCCGGGGGTTACGAGCAGTACTTC.